This T cell receptor (beta chain) comes out of a study of regulatory T cells in long-lasting Graves disease. Sample time point: newly diagnosed GD, antithyroid drugs for less than 3 months. Making the TCR library involved RNA that had been extracted from PBMCs. Construction of TCR beta libraries relied on iRepertoire HTBI primers and on Arm-PCR targeting CDR3 regions. MiXCR was run by TCRdb on the multiplex PCR reads, yielding one entry per CDR3 protein. This sample has more than 450,000 distinct CDR3 sequences, with more than 10% found just once. This clonotype was counted between two and nine times. Trimming cost V 5 bases and J 3 bases; bases outside gene matches: 5. Germline-derived CDR1 and CDR2 are SEHNR and FQNEAQ (reference sequence). The CDR3 consists of 14 residues. The same specimen was also included in a second study, on T cells in Graves' hyperthyroidism and ophthalmopathy.

The origin of this receptor is a woman under 40 with Graves disease. The sequencing used peripheral blood mononuclear cells (PBMCs), collected at new diagnosis, from a patient treated with antithyroid drugs. The chain employs TRBV7-9 and TRBJ2-7; 9 positions agree with TRBD2. The DNA of the CDR3 is TGTGCCAGCAGCGATAGCGGGAGAAACTACGAGCAGTACTTC. Amino acids: CASSDSGRNYEQYF.